This TCR beta chain stems from a study of blood T cell repertoires in COVID-19. Study-wide background: The cDNA or gDNA used as material had been derived from T cells, B-cell-depleted T cells, or PBMCs.

CDR1 and CDR2 (germline): ENHRY, SYGVKD. V shed 6 bases, J shed 1 base, and the junction held 12 bases outside the gene matches. The CDR3 spans 17 residues. In the original analysis: Scientists estimated how many nucleated cells there were by amplifying reference gene primers. Method: immunoSEQ multiplex PCR; TCRdb's copy keeps in-frame clones and lacks some. V and J calls and clone size follow that table, whereas D and trimming were derived from the DNA. The data contain 300,000 to 400,000 clones, 88% of them seen just once; the ten biggest clones take up 0.9% to 1.5%. The sample consisted of PBMCs or T cells enriched from blood (not recorded which). V and J are TRBV10-3 and TRBJ1-5; 7 bases match TRBD1. The sequence was collected from a woman under 30 who had recovered from COVID-19. CDR3 in amino acids: CAISRDSIYRSNQPQHF. In DNA form, the CDR3 reads TGTGCCATCAGCAGGGACAGCATCTATAGGAGCAATCAGCCCCAGCATTTT.